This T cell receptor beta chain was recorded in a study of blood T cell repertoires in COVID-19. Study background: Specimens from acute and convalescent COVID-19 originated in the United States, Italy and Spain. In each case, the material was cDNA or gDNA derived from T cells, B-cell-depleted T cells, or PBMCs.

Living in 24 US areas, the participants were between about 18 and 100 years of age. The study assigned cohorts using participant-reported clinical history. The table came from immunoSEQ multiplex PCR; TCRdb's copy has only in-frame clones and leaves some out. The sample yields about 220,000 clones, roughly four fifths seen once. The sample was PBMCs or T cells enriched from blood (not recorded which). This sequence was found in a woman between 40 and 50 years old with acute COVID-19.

The CDR3 is CSVALLDRDNEQFF. As DNA, the CDR3 is TGCAGCGTTGCCCTTTTGGACAGGGACAATGAGCAGTTCTTC. The rearrangement joins TRBV29-1 to TRBJ2-1, with 8 nucleotides matching TRBD1. Trimming removed 4 bases from V and 5 bases from J; junction bases left unmatched: 7. The CDR3 extends over 14 amino acids. Looked up from germline, CDR1 is SQVTM and CDR2 is ANQGSEA.